Following are 21 T cell receptor beta chains from one sample sequenced in a study of blood T cells in healthy people across ages. With a J-beta primer mix and a sample-barcoded 5' primer, a second PCR ran about 6 to 11 cycles. TCRdb re-called the 5' RACE reads through MiXCR, storing one row per CDR3 protein. This table holds hundreds of thousands of distinct CDR3 sequences, just over 55% found once. Sequenced: blood. These receptors originate from a man in his forties or fifties in good health.

The CDR3 sequence is CASSLGRARDIQYF. The CDR3 nucleotides are TGTGCCAGCAGTTTAGGCCGAGCCCGAGACATTCAGTACTTC. The chain uses TRBV12-3 or TRBV12-4 and TRBJ2-5; no reliable D call. The end of the DNA is better explained by TRBJ2-4, so the J call may be wrong. The CDR3 spans 14 residues.

This clonotype was seen a few times. The chain employs TRBV6-5 and TRBJ2-3; D gene ambiguous. Germline loops: CDR1 MNHEY, CDR2 SVGAGI. Trimming took 3 bases from V and 3 from J, leaving 7 bases between them. The CDR3 has 13 residues. CDR3 nucleotides: TGTGCCAGCAGTTATGTAAAGACAGATACGCAGTATTTT. Translation: CASSYVKTDTQYF.

This clonotype was counted between two and nine times. The genes are TRBV7-8 and TRBJ2-7; 9 bases map to TRBD2. The germline V gene encodes CDR1 SGHVS and CDR2 FQNEAQ. Unmatched junction bases numbered 11, after V lost 5 bases and J lost 3 bases. The CDR3 loop spans 16 amino acids. DNA of the CDR3: TGTGCCAGCAGCACCGCGGGCGGGAGGGCGGACTACGAGCAGTACTTC. Protein product: CASSTAGGRADYEQYF.

J is TRBJ1-2 and V is TRBV20-1, with TRBD1 matching 7 bases. This CDR3 region has 14 residues. The V segment lost 5 bases and the J segment 7 bases; nucleotides outside the gene matches: 13. Germline CDR1 is DFQATT and CDR2 is SNEGSKA (reference sequence). CDR3 protein: CSAVDRDMIGGYTF. CDR3 DNA sequence: TGCAGTGCTGTAGACAGGGATATGATCGGTGGCTACACCTTC.

The J gene is TRBJ2-4, the V gene TRBV20-1; 8 bases match TRBD1. J was trimmed by 1 base and V by 8 bases; bases with no gene match: 7. The germline V gene has CDR1 DFQATT and CDR2 SNEGSKA (reference sequence). The CDR3 consists of 14 residues. CDR3 sequence (DNA): TGCAGTATATACAGGGGGTTCGCCAAAAACATTCAGTACTTC. Translation: CSIYRGFAKNIQYF.

This clonotype was counted a few times. The DNA of the CDR3 is TGTGCCAGCACTTCAGATGGGGCAGTTCCCTACGAGCAGTACTTC. Amino acids: CASTSDGAVPYEQYF. V usage is TRBV7-2 and J usage is TRBJ2-7, with D possibly matching TRBD1 (5 bases). Germline V gene lookup returns CDR1 SGHTA and CDR2 FQGNSA. Trimming took off 7 bases at V and 2 bases at J, with 18 bases between the two ends. The CDR3 loop spans 15 amino acids.

The rearrangement links TRBV20-1 to TRBJ2-3; possible D gene TRBD2, 6 bases. V was clipped by 2 bases and J by 0 bases, with 12 bases between them. CDR3 length equals 15 residues. Per germline, CDR1 DFQATT and CDR2 SNEGSKA (reference sequence). The chain's CDR3 is CSARKGGVSTDTQYF. CDR3 DNA: TGCAGTGCTAGAAAGGGCGGGGTGAGCACAGATACGCAGTATTTT.

The rearrangement uses TRBV12-3 or TRBV12-4 and TRBJ1-6; a possible D gene is TRBD1 (5 bases). V was clipped by 6 bases and J by 8 bases, with 14 bases between them. This CDR3 has 14 residues. In nucleotides, the CDR3 is TGTGCCAGCAGCCAGCGGTCGGGGGATTCACCCCTCCACTTT. Translation gives CASSQRSGDSPLHF.

V is TRBV20-1 and J is TRBJ2-3; 15 bases fit TRBD2. The V gene's germline CDR1 is DFQATT and CDR2 SNEGSKA (reference sequence). This CDR3 comprises 19 residues. With 3 bases clipped from V and 2 bases from J, the junction kept 12 bases outside the gene matches. CDR3 in DNA: TGCAGTGCTAGCCAGGGACTAGCGGGGGGCAACGAAATCACAGATACGCAGTATTTT. Its translation is CSASQGLAGGNEITDTQYF.

This clonotype came up a few times. This chain links TRBV29-1 with TRBJ2-3; D not certain. Germline V gene data show CDR1 as SQVTM and CDR2 as ANQGSEA. The V and J ends lost 7 bases and 0 bases respectively, with 17 bases between them. CDR3 size: 15 residues. The CDR3 bases are TGCAGCGCCACCGCTACACCACCTAGCACAGATACGCAGTATTTT. Protein sequence: CSATATPPSTDTQYF.

Comments on this clonotype: The junction and the germline gene differ at one end; a read error may be behind it. This chain uses TRBV5-1 with TRBJ1-6; D not certain. The CDR3 consists of 16 residues. Germline lookup yields CDR1 SGHRS and CDR2 YFSETQ. The CDR3 DNA reads TGCGCCAGCAATCTTGGACCGACTGCTGATAATTCACCTCTCCACTTT. Its translation: CASNLGPTADNSPLHF. The full variable domain, its missing parts supplied by reference TRBV5-1 and TRBJ1-6, is KAGVTQTPRYLIKTRGQQVTLSCSPISGHRSVSWYQQTPGQGLQFLFEYFSETQRNKGNFPGRFSGRQFSNSRSEMNVSTLELGDSALYLCASNLGPTADNSPLHFGNGTRLTVT.

This clonotype was recorded a few times. This chain uses TRBV6-2 or TRBV6-3 with TRBJ2-5, with a tentative D call TRBD1 (8 bases). CDR1 is MNHEY and CDR2 is SVGEGT in the germline V gene. This CDR3 comprises 15 residues. Trimming took 6 bases from V and 2 from J, leaving 16 bases between them. The CDR3 bases are TGTGCCAGCAGCGATCTACAGGGGGGGCAAGAGACCCAGTACTTC. This codes for CASSDLQGGQETQYF.

This clonotype has only a few counts. This chain links TRBV29-1 with TRBJ2-5; the D gene could be TRBD1 or TRBD2 (6 bases each). The length of the CDR3 is 14 residues. Germline V gives CDR1 SQVTM, CDR2 ANQGSEA. With 4 bases removed from V and 2 bases from J, the gap between germline ends came to 14 bases. The CDR3 sequence: CSVVGGLEQETQYF. CDR3 coding DNA: TGCAGCGTTGTAGGGGGGTTGGAACAAGAGACCCAGTACTTC.

This chain links TRBV12-3 or TRBV12-4 with TRBJ2-5, with 13 positions matching TRBD2. V lost 5 bases to trimming and J lost 5 bases; unmatched junction nucleotides: 5. The CDR3 spans 15 residues. CDR3 amino acids: CASSTSGRAGETQYF. For the CDR3, the DNA is TGTGCCAGCAGTACTAGCGGGAGGGCCGGCGAGACCCAGTACTTC.

This clonotype was observed a handful of times. The chain couples TRBV20-1 to TRBJ2-5, with D unclear. The end of the DNA aligns better with TRBJ2-7, so the J call may be wrong. Looked up from germline, CDR1 is DFQATT and CDR2 is SNEGSKA (reference sequence). The CDR3 totals 13 residues. DNA of the CDR3: TGCAGTGCAGGCCCGTTTTCTTCGTTCGAGCAGTACTTC. This sequence encodes CSAGPFSSFEQYF.

This clonotype was detected only a few times. V gene TRBV12-3 or TRBV12-4 combines with J gene TRBJ2-3; D not resolved. V was shortened by 5 bases and J by 5 bases, with 11 bases between the two germline ends. There are 13 residues in the CDR3. This CDR3 is CASSRAMVDTQYF. CDR3 DNA: TGTGCCAGCAGTAGAGCTATGGTAGATACGCAGTATTTT.

This chain joins TRBV12-3 or TRBV12-4 and TRBJ2-4; possibly TRBD1 or TRBD2 for D (6 bases each). V gave up 5 bases and J gave up 13 bases, with 24 bases separating them. The CDR3 is 15 amino acids. In DNA form, the CDR3 reads TGTGCCAGCAGTCGAGGGGGGTCGCCCTACAATGAGCAGTACTTC. This codes for CASSRGGSPYNEQYF.

This clonotype appeared a few times. The V and J genes are TRBV7-8 and TRBJ2-3; D is possibly TRBD1 (6 bases). V lost 6 bases and J lost 3, with 13 bases in between. The V gene's germline CDR1 is SGHVS and CDR2 FQNEAQ. This CDR3 spans 14 amino acids. The CDR3 here is CASRPDRNTDTQYF. As DNA, the CDR3 is TGTGCCAGCAGGCCGGACAGAAATACAGATACGCAGTATTTT.

J is TRBJ2-5 and V is TRBV28; 9 positions match TRBD2. The DNA end is a closer match to TRBJ2-1, so the J assignment may be wrong. Germline values: CDR1 MDHEN, CDR2 SYDVKM. The CDR3 is 18 amino acids. CDR3 residues: CASSPYWASGKYQETQFF. The CDR3 nucleotides are TGTGCCAGCAGCCCCTATTGGGCTAGCGGGAAGTACCAAGAGACCCAGTTCTTC.

This chain joins TRBV13 and TRBJ1-1; perhaps TRBD1 as D (6 bases). Germline CDR1 is PRHDT and CDR2 is FYEKMQ (reference sequence). The CDR3 totals 15 residues. V lost 5 bases to trimming and J lost 0 bases, with 13 bases between them. The CDR3 region is CASSTPQGMNTEAFF. CDR3 nucleotide sequence: TGTGCCAGCAGCACACCACAGGGAATGAACACTGAAGCTTTCTTT.

The rearrangement links TRBV25-1 to TRBJ2-3, with D possibly being TRBD1 (5 bases). The CDR3 loop spans 13 amino acids. Trimming took 5 bases from V and 8 from J, leaving 14 bases between them. Germline CDR1 is MGHDK and CDR2 is SYGVNS. The CDR3 is CASSRGAVGTQYF. The CDR3 nucleotides read TGTGCCAGCAGTAGGGGCGCGGTAGGTACGCAGTATTTT.